This T cell receptor (beta chain) is drawn from a study of shared T cell receptors in the human thymus. TCRdb's table, derived via immunoSEQ multiplex PCR, lists solely in-frame clones and lacks some. The sample lists 550,000 to 800,000 clones, over 75% occurring once. Trimming removed 4 bases from V and 6 bases from J; junction bases left unmatched: 1. In germline, CDR1 is SNHLY, CDR2 FYNNEI. The CDR3 contains 14 residues. The same sample was also used in a study of human thymus T cells. From that paper: Within thymic and blood repertoires, V and J gene usage appeared to be biased.

The rearrangement uses TRBV2 and TRBJ1-6; 9 bases map to TRBD1. This TCR derives from a girl under three years old with a congenital heart defect. Material for sequencing was thymocytes. For the CDR3, the DNA is TGTGCCAGCAGTGGACAGGGGGTTAATTCACCCCTCCACTTT. This codes for CASSGQGVNSPLHF.